This TCR beta chain was found in a study of blood T cell repertoires in COVID-19. At the level of the study: Both acute and convalescent COVID-19 samples were obtained from the United States, Italy and Spain.

Unmatched junction bases numbered 8, after V lost 2 bases and J lost 5 bases. CDR1 and CDR2 from the germline V gene are SGHAT and FQNNGV. The CDR3 has 15 amino acids. The study recruited people aged roughly 18 to 100 years across roughly 23 US areas. Within 2 weeks of study entry, exposed participants had contacted a PCR-confirmed or clinician-diagnosed COVID-19 case. The assay was immunoSEQ multiplex PCR, and TCRdb's table has in-frame clones only and misses some. The repertoire holds roughly 250,000 clones, with approximately 90% as singletons. This receptor was obtained from a man aged 45 to 65 who had been exposed to COVID-19. The sample comprised PBMCs or T cells enriched from blood (not recorded which). This sequence joins TRBV11-2 and TRBJ1-1; the match to TRBD1 covers 7 bases. The CDR3 DNA sequence: TGTGCCAGCAGCTTATCAAGGGGGCTTGGGACTGAAGCTTTCTTT. It yields the protein CASSLSRGLGTEAFF.